This passage covers 11 T cell receptor beta chains from one sample sequenced in a study of T cell changes during pregnancy in multiple sclerosis. Some clones are missing from TCRdb's copy, which holds only in-frame ones; the method was immunoSEQ multiplex PCR. Of tens of thousands of clones in the sample, approximately 90% were seen once. This material consisted of CD4+ T cells from peripheral blood mononuclear cells, taken after pregnancy. Receptors were obtained from a female donor with multiple sclerosis, enrolled in a pregnancy study.

V gene TRBV7-8 combines with J gene TRBJ2-7, with 7 bases that match TRBD1. Losses at the gene ends were 2 bases for V and 2 bases for J; bases not matched to a gene: 12. Germline V lookup: CDR1 SGHVS, CDR2 FQNEAQ. The CDR3 sequence is 17 residues long. The CDR3 nucleotides read TGTGCCAGCAGCTTACTCGTGACACAGGGGACGACCTACGAGCAGTACTTC. Residues: CASSLLVTQGTTYEQYF.

This chain uses TRBV18 with TRBJ2-5, with a tentative D call TRBD2 (6 bases). Between the trimmed V and J ends, which lost 1 base and 1 base, there was a span of 13 bases. CDR1 and CDR2 from the germline V gene are KGHSH and LQKENI. The CDR3 loop spans 16 amino acids. The CDR3 region has the DNA TGTGCCAGCTCACCACGGGCTAGCGATGGCCAAGAGACCCAGTACTTC. Amino acids: CASSPRASDGQETQYF.

The gene calls are TRBV27 and TRBJ2-5; 7 bases fit TRBD2. The germline gives CDR1 MNHEY, CDR2 SMNVEV (reference sequence). This CDR3 is built from 13 residues. V was pared by 3 bases and J by 5 bases, with 3 bases of the junction left unmatched. This CDR3 reads CASSLRGRETQYF. The CDR3 DNA reads as TGTGCCAGCAGTTTGCGGGGGAGGGAGACCCAGTACTTC.

This clone was recorded once. This chain connects TRBV7-2 to TRBJ2-7; 8 bases are a match to TRBD2. The germline gives CDR1 SGHTA, CDR2 FQGNSA. This CDR3 has 15 amino acids. Trimming took 4 bases from V and 2 from J; bases not matched to a gene: 7. The CDR3 DNA reads TGTGCCAGCAGCTCCCGGGGGGGACCGACCTACGAGCAGTACTTC. This gives the protein CASSSRGGPTYEQYF.

This CDR3 is CASSQRLGSGVTGELFF. CDR3 DNA: TGTGCCAGCAGCCAAAGGCTTGGGTCAGGGGTGACCGGGGAGCTGTTTTTT. This rearrangement joins TRBV14 to TRBJ2-2, with TRBD1 as a possible D gene (6 bases). Germline CDR1 SGHDN, CDR2 FVKESK. The CDR3 sequence is 17 residues long. The germline V and J ends were trimmed by 2 bases and 5 bases, with 18 bases remaining between them.

The J gene is TRBJ2-7, the V gene TRBV28, with 10 bases matching TRBD2. Per germline, CDR1 MDHEN and CDR2 SYDVKM. The CDR3 consists of 16 residues. Unmatched junction bases numbered 10, after V lost 8 bases and J lost 0 bases. The CDR3 DNA sequence: TGTGCCAGCCCACCGACAGCGGGGGGGTCCTCCTACGAGCAGTACTTC. Translated: CASPPTAGGSSYEQYF.

The sample holds a few counts of this clone. The gene calls are TRBV5-1 and TRBJ1-2; the D gene is possibly TRBD1 (5 bases). The CDR3 loop spans 14 amino acids. Trimming took 2 bases from V and 4 from J, leaving 12 bases between them. CDR1 is SGHRS and CDR2 is YFSETQ in the germline V gene. Here the CDR3 reads CASSLGGAGYGYTF. For the CDR3, the DNA is TGCGCCAGCAGCTTAGGAGGGGCTGGCTATGGCTACACCTTC.

The chain couples TRBV28 to TRBJ2-2; D is ambiguous. Germline assignment: CDR1 MDHEN and CDR2 SYDVKM. Trimming removed 5 bases from V and 2 bases from J, with 15 bases in between. The CDR3 extends over 16 amino acids. The CDR3 loop reads CASSPLLEINTGELFF. Here the CDR3 DNA reads TGTGCCAGCAGTCCCCTCCTAGAGATAAACACCGGGGAGCTGTTTTTT.

This chain uses TRBV4-1 with TRBJ2-7, with D possibly TRBD2 on 6 matching bases. V lost 4 bases, J lost 0 bases, and 16 bases lay in between. CDR1 MGHRA and CDR2 YSYEKL come from the germline V gene. The CDR3 is 16 residues long. The CDR3 bases are TGCGCCAGCAGCCTTTCAAGGGAGGCTTACTCCTACGAGCAGTACTTC. Its protein product is CASSLSREAYSYEQYF.

This chain connects TRBV6-6 to TRBJ1-2, with 8 bases lining up with TRBD1. CDR3 length: 15 residues. Trimming removed 7 bases from V and 4 bases from J; junction bases left unmatched: 11. The germline CDR1 and CDR2 sequences are MNHNY and SVGAGI (reference sequence). CDR3 in DNA: TGTGCCAGCAACCTAGATCAGGGGGCTACCTATGGCTACACCTTC. Protein: CASNLDQGATYGYTF.

The chain employs TRBV19 and TRBJ2-1, with 7 bases aligning to TRBD2. Per the germline V gene, CDR1 is LNHDA and CDR2 is SQIVND (reference sequence). Trimming removed 5 bases from V and 0 bases from J; junction bases left unmatched: 16. This CDR3 has 19 amino acids. The CDR3, as DNA: TGTGCCAGTAGTTCCCGACTTAGCGGGCCGATTAGCTCCTACAATGAGCAGTTCTTC. Translation: CASSSRLSGPISSYNEQFF. Full variable domain (missing parts from reference TRBV19 and TRBJ2-1): DGGITQSPKYLFRKEGQNVTLSCEQNLNHDAMYWYRQDPGQGLRLIYYSQIVNDFQKGDIAEGYSVSREKKESFPLTVTSAQKNPTAFYLCASSSRLSGPISSYNEQFFGPGTRLTVL.